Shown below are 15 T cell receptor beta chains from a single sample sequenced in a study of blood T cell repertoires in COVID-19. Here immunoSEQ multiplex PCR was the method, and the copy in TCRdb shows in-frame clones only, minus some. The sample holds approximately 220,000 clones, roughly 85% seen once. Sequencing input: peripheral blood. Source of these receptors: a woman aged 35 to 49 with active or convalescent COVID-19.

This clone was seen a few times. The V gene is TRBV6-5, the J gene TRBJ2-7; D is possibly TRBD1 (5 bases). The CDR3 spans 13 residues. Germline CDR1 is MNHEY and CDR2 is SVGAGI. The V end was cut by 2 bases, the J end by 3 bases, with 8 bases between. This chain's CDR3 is CASSYGAHYEQYF. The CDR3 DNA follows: TGTGCCAGCAGTTACGGGGCACACTACGAGCAGTACTTC.

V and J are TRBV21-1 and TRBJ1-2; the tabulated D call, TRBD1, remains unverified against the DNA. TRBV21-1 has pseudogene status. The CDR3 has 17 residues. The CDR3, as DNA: TGTGCCAGCAGCGAGCACCCACGTGGGGCCCTAAACTATGGCTACACCTTC. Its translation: CASSEHPRGALNYGYTF.

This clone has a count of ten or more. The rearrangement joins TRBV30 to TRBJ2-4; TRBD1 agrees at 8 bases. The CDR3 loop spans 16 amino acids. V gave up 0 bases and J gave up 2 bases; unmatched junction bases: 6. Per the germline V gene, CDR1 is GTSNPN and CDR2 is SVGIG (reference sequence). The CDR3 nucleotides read TGTGCCTGGAGTGTAGAACAGGGGGGAACCAAAAACATTCAGTACTTC. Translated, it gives CAWSVEQGGTKNIQYF. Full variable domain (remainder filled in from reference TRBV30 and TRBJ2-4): SQTIHQWPATLVQPVGSPLSLECTVEGTSNPNLYWYRQAAGRGLQLLFYSVGIGQISSEVPQNLSASRPQDRQFILSSKKLLLSDSGFYLCAWSVEQGGTKNIQYFGAGTRLSVL.

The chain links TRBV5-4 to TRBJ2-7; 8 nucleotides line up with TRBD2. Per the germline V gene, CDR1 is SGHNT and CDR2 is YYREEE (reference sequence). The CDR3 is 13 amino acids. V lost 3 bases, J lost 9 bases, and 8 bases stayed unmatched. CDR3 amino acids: CASSSGLGGGQYF. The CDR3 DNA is TGTGCCAGCAGCTCGGGACTAGGGGGAGGGCAGTACTTC.

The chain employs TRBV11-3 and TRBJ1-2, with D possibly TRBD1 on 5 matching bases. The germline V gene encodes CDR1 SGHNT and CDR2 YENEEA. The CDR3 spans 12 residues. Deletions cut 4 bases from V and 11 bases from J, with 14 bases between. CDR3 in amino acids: CASSSLGGGYTF. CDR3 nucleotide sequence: TGTGCCAGCAGCTCCTTGGGGGGTGGATACACCTTC.

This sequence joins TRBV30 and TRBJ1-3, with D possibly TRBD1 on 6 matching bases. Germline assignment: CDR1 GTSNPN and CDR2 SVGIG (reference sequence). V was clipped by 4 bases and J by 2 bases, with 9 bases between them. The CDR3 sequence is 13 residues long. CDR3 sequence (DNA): TGTGCCTGGACACAGGGCGCTGGAAACACCATATATTTT. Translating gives CAWTQGAGNTIYF. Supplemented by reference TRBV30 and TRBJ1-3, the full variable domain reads SQTIHQWPATLVQPVGSPLSLECTVEGTSNPNLYWYRQAAGRGLQLLFYSVGIGQISSEVPQNLSASRPQDRQFILSSKKLLLSDSGFYLCAWTQGAGNTIYFGEGSWLTVV.

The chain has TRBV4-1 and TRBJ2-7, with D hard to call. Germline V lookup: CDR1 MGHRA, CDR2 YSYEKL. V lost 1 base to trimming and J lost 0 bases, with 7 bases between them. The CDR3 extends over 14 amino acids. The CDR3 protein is CASSQVHSSYEQYF. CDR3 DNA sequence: TGCGCCAGCAGCCAAGTTCACAGCTCCTACGAGCAGTACTTC.

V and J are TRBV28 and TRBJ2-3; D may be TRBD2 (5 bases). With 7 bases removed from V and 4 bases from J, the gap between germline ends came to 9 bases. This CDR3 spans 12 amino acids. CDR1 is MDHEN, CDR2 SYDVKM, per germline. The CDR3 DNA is TGTGCCAGCACCCCGGGATCAGATACGCAGTATTTT. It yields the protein CASTPGSDTQYF.

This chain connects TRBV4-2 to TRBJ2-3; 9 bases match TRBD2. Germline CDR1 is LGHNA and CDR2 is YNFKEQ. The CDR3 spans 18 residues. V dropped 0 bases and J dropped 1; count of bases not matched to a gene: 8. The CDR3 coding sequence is TGTGCCAGCAGCCAAGACCCCCGAGCGGGGGGAGGCACAGATACGCAGTATTTT. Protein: CASSQDPRAGGGTDTQYF.

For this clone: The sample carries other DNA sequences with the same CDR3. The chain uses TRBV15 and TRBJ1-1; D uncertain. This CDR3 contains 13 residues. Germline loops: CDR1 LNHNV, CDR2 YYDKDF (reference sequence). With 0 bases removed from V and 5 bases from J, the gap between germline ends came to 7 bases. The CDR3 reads CATSRDRGTEAFF. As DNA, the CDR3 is TGTGCCACCAGCAGAGATCGAGGGACTGAAGCTTTCTTT.

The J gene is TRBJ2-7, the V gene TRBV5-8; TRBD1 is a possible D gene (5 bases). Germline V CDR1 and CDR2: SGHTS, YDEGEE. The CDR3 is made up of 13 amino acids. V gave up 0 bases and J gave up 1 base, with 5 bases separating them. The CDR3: CASSLGQSYEQYF. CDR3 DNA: TGTGCCAGCAGCTTGGGACAGTCCTACGAGCAGTACTTC.

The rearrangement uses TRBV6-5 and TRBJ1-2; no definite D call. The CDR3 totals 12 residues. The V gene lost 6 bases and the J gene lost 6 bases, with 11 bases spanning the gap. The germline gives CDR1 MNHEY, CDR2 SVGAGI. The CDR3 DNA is TGTGCCAGCAGGGGCCGCGGGAATGGCTACACCTTC. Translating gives CASRGRGNGYTF.

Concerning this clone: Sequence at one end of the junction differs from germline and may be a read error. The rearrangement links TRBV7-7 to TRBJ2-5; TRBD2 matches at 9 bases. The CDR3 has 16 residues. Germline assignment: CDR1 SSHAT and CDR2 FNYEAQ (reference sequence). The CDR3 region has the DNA TGTGCTAGCAGCTTAGACCCGACTAGCGGACAAGAGACCCAGTACTTC. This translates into CASSLDPTSGQETQYF.

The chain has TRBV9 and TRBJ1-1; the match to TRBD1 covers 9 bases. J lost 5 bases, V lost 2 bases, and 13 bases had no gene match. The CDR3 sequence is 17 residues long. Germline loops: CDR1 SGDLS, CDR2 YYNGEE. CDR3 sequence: CASSVYTGGGLGTEAFF. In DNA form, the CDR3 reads TGTGCCAGCAGCGTTTATACAGGGGGCGGACTGGGAACTGAAGCTTTCTTT.

CDR3 in amino acids: CASSQDGYIQGYEQFF. DNA for the CDR3: TGTGCCAGCAGCCAAGATGGCTACATACAGGGCTATGAGCAGTTCTTC. This chain links TRBV4-2 with TRBJ2-1, with D possibly TRBD1 on 6 matching bases. Trimming stripped 0 bases from V and 8 bases from J, with 17 bases between. CDR1 is LGHNA, CDR2 YNFKEQ, per germline. The CDR3 is 16 residues long.